This TCR beta chain was identified in a study of T cells expressing NK-cell markers. Germline CDR1 reads MNHEY; CDR2 reads SVGAGI. The CDR3 length is 16 residues. TCRdb reprocessed the 5' RACE reads; each CDR3 protein has one entry and no DNA is given. Across fewer than 300,000 distinct CDR3 sequences, the top ten clones capture around 4.2% of the sample. Material: blood T cells: a sorted CD56 or NKG2C T cell subset, CD4+ or CD8+ T cells, or bulk PBMC T cells (not recorded which). The chain combines TRBV6-5 with TRBJ2-3; TCRdb's D call, TRBD2, is unchecked because there is no DNA. The TCR originated in a woman between 18 and 70 years old in good health. The CDR3 region is CASSSSTSAGADTQYF.